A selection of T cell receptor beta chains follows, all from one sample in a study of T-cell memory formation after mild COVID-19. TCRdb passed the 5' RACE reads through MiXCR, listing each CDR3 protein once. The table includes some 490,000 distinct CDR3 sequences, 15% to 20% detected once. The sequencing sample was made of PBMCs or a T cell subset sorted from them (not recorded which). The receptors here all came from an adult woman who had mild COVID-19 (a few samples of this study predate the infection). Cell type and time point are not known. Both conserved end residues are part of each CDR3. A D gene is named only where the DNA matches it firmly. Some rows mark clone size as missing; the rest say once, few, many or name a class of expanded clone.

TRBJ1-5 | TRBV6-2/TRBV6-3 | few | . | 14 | TGTGCCAGCAGCCCGCGGAGTAGCAATCAGCCCCAGCATTTT | CASSPRSSNQPQHF
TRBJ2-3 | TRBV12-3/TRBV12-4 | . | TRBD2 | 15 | TGTGCCAGCAGGTCAACTCAACTGACTAGCCATACGCAGTATTTT | CASRSTQLTSHTQYF
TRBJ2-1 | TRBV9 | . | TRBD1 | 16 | TGTGCCAGCAGTCCAACCGGGACAGCGATATACAATGAGCAGTTCTTC | CASSPTGTAIYNEQFF
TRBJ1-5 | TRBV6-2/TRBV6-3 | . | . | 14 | TGTGCCAGCAGTTTTGGGGCGTGGGGTCAGCCCCAGCATTTT | CASSFGAWGQPQHF
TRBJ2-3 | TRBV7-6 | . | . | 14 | TGTGCCAGCAGCTTGGCGTCGATCACAGATACGCAGTATTTT | CASSLASITDTQYF
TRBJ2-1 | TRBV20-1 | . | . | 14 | TGCAGTGCTAGAGATCCGGGAGCCCACAATGAGCAGTTCTTC | CSARDPGAHNEQFF
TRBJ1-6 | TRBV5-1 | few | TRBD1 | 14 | TGCGCCAGCAGCTTGGGACAGGGTGGTTCACCCCTCCACTTT | CASSLGQGGSPLHF
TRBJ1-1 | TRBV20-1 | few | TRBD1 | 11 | TGCAGTGCTTCTACAGGGGCTGAAGCTTTCTTT | CSASTGAEAFF
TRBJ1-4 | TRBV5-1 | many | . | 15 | TGCGCCAGCAGCCCCTTCCCGGGACCTAATGAAAAACTGTTTTTT | CASSPFPGPNEKLFF
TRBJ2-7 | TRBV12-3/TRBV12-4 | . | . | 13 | TGTGCCAGCAGTTTCCGGCACTCCTACGAGCAGTACTTC | CASSFRHSYEQYF
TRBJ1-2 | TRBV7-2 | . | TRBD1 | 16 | TGTGCCAGCAGCTTAGTCCCGGGACAGGGAGACTATGGCTACACCTTC | CASSLVPGQGDYGYTF
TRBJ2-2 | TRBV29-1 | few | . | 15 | TGCAGCGTTGTCATTCGGACTTCGAACACCGGGGAGCTGTTTTTT | CSVVIRTSNTGELFF
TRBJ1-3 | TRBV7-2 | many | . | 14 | TGTGCCAGCAGCCTACAGGGTCGGGTAAACACCATATATTTT | CASSLQGRVNTIYF
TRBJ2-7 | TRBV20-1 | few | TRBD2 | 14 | TGCAGTGCTAGAGCACTAGCGGTGGTCTACGAGCAGTACTTC | CSARALAVVYEQYF
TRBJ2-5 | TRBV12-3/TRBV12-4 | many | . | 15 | TGTGCCAGCAGTTTAGGGGGGACGCTCCAAGAGACCCAGTACTTC | CASSLGGTLQETQYF
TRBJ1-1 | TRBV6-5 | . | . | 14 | TGTGCCAGCAGAGCGGCCAATATGAACACTGAAGCTTTCTTT | CASRAANMNTEAFF
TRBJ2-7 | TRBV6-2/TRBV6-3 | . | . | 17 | TGTGCCAGCAGTTACTATCATACAGGGCTCTCCGACTACGAGCAGTACTTC | CASSYYHTGLSDYEQYF
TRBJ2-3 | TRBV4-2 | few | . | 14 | TGTGCCAGCAGCCAAGCCCTCTCCGAAGATACGCAGTATTTT | CASSQALSEDTQYF
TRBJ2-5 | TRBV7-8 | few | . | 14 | TGTGCCAGCAGCTTAGTTATTGCAGGAGAGACCCAGTACTTC | CASSLVIAGETQYF
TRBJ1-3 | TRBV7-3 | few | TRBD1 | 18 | TGTGCCAGCAGCTTCGTAATCCCCCGGGACAGCTCTGGAAACACCATATATTTT | CASSFVIPRDSSGNTIYF
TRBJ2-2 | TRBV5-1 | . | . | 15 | TGCGCCAGCAGCTTGGGGGGATTCGACACCGGGGAGCTGTTTTTT | CASSLGGFDTGELFF
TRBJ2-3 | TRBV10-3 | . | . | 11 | TGTGCCATCGGAAGTGGGGATACGCAGTATTTT | CAIGSGDTQYF
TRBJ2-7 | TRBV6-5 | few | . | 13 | TGTGCCAGCAGTTACGGAAGGGTCTACGAGCAGTACTTC | CASSYGRVYEQYF
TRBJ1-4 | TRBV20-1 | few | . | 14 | TGCAGTGCTAGAGATGGCAGACCGACAGTCGGTATGTTTTTT | CSARDGRPTVGMFF
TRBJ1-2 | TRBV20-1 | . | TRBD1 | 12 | TGCAGTGCTAGGCGACAGGGCTATGGCTACACCTTC | CSARRQGYGYTF
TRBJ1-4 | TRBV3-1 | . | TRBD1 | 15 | TGTGCCAGCAGCCAAGGGATCCTTGGACAGGGGAAACTGTTTTTT | CASSQGILGQGKLFF
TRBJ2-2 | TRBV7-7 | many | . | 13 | TGTGCCAGCAGCCCCGGTGGCACCGGGGAGCTGTTTTTT | CASSPGGTGELFF
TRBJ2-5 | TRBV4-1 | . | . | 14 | TGCGCCAGCAGCCAAGTTTGGGGGGAGGAGACCCAGTACTTC | CASSQVWGEETQYF
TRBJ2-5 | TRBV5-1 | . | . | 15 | TGCGCCAGCAGCTTGGCGGGGGGCAACCAAGAGACCCAGTACTTC | CASSLAGGNQETQYF
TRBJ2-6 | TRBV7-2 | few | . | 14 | TGTGCCAGCAGCTTAGTCGGGGGGGCCAACGTCCTGACTTTC | CASSLVGGANVLTF
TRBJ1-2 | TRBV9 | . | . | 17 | TGTGCCAGCAGCGTAGCCACACAGGGAGAGCCTAACTATGGCTACACCTTC | CASSVATQGEPNYGYTF
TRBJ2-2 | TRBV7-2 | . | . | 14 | TGTGCCAGCAGCCCCCTAGGCGTCACCGGGGAGCTGTTTTTT | CASSPLGVTGELFF
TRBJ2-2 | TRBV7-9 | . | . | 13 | TGTGCCAGCAGCTTAGATTTTTCCGGGGAGCTGTTTTTT | CASSLDFSGELFF
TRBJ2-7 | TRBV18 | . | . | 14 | TGTGCCAGCTCACCAGATGCCAGAAACTACGAGCAGTACTTC | CASSPDARNYEQYF
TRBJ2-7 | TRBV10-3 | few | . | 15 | TGTGCCATCAGCCTTCCGGGGACGGGAACCTACGAGCAGTACTTC | CAISLPGTGTYEQYF
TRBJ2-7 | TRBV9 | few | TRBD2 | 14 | TGTGCCAGCAGCAGCGGGGCCAGTACCTACGAGCAGTACTTC | CASSSGASTYEQYF
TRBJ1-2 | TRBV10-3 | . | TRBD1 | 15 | TGTGCCATCAGTGATTCAAAAACAGGGGGCTATGGCTACACCTTC | CAISDSKTGGYGYTF
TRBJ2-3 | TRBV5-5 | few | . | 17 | TGTGCCAGCAGCTATGGGTGGGGCGGGGGCGAAACAGATACGCAGTATTTT | CASSYGWGGGETDTQYF
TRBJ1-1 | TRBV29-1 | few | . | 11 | TGCAGCGGGGCCCGGAACACTGAAGCTTTCTTT | CSGARNTEAFF
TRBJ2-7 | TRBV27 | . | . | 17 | TGTGCCAGCAGTCTCCTGCCTACCGGGCCCGAGGCCTACGAGCAGTACTTC | CASSLLPTGPEAYEQYF
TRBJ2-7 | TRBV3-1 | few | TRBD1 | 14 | TGTGCCAGCAGCCCGGGACAGGGGGCGAACGAGCAGTACTTC | CASSPGQGANEQYF
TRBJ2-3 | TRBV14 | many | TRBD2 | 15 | TGTGCCAGCAGCTGGAGCGGGAGCTTTGGAGATACGCAGTATTTT | CASSWSGSFGDTQYF
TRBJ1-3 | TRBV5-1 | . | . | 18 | TGCGCCAGCAGCCCGGGTTGGGTTTCCAACCAGCCTGGAAACACCATATATTTT | CASSPGWVSNQPGNTIYF
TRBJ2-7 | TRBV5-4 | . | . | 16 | TGTGCCAGCAGCAAAGCTTTGGCGTCTAGCTCCTACGAGCAGTACTTC | CASSKALASSSYEQYF